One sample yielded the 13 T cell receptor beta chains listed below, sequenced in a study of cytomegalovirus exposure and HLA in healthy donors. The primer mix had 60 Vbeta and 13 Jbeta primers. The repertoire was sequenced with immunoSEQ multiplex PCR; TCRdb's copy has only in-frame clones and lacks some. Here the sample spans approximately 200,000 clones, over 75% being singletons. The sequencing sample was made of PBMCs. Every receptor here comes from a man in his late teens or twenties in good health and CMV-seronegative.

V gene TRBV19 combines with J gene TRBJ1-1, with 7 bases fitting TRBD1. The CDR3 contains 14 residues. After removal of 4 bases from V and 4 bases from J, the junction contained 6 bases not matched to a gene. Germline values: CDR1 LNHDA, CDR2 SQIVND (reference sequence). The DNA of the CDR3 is TGTGCCAGTAGTAGAACAGGGGAGCGCACTGAAGCTTTCTTT. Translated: CASSRTGERTEAFF.

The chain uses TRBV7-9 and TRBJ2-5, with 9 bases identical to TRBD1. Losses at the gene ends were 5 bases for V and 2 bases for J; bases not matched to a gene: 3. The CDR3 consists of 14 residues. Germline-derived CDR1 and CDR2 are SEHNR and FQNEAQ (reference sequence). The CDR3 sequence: CASSQGQGQETQYF. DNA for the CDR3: TGTGCCAGCAGCCAAGGACAGGGGCAAGAGACCCAGTACTTC. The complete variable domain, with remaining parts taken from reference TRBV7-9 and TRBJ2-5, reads DTGVSQNPRHKITKRGQNVTFRCDPISEHNRLYWYRQTLGQGPEFLTYFQNEAQLEKSRLLSDRFSAERPKGSFSTLEIQRTEQGDSAMYLCASSQGQGQETQYFGPGTRLLVL.

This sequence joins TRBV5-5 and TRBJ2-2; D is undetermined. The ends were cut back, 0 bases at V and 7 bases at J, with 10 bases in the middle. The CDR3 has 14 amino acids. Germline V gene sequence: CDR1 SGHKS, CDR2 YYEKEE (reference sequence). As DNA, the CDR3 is TGTGCCAGCAGCTTGGCTGATTCGCGCGGGGAGCTGTTTTTT. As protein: CASSLADSRGELFF. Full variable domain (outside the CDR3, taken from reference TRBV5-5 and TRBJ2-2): DAGVTQSPTHLIKTRGQQVTLRCSPISGHKSVSWYQQVLGQGPQFIFQYYEKEERGRGNFPDRFSARQFPNYSSELNVNALLLGDSALYLCASSLADSRGELFFGEGSRLTVL.

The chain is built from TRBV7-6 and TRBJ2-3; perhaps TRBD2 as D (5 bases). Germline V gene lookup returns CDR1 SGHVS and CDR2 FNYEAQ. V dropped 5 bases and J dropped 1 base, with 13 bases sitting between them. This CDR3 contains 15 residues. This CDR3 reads CASSGRARGTDTQYF. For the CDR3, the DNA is TGTGCCAGCAGCGGTCGGGCGCGGGGCACAGATACGCAGTATTTT.

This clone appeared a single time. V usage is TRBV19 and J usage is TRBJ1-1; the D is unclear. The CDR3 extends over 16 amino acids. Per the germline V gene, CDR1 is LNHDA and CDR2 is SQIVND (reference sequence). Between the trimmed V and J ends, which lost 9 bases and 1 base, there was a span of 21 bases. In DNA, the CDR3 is TGTGCCAGCTCTCTGGGCGGGCGAGGCTGGAACACTGAAGCTTTCTTT. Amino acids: CASSLGGRGWNTEAFF.

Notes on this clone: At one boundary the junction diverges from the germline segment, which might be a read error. As DNA, the CDR3 is TGTGCCAGCAGTGACGGCGGGGGGGATTGGCACCACTCCTTC. Its translation: CASSDGGGDWHHSF. The chain joins TRBV6-4 to TRBJ1-2; D perhaps matches TRBD1 (5 bases). CDR3 size: 14 residues. Germline V gene data show CDR1 as MRHNA and CDR2 as SNTAGT.

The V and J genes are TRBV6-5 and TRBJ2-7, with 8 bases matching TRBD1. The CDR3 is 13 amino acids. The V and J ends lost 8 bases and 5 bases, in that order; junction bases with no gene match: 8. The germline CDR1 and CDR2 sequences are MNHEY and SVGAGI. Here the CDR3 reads CASGRRGQDEQYF. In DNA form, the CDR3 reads TGTGCCAGCGGACGCAGGGGGCAGGACGAGCAGTACTTC.

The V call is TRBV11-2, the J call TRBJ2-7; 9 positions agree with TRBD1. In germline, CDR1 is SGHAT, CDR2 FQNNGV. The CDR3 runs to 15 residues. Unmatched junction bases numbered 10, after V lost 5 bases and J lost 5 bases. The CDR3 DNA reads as TGTGCCAGCAGCCCACTAGGGACAGGGATCCACGAGCAGTACTTC. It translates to CASSPLGTGIHEQYF.

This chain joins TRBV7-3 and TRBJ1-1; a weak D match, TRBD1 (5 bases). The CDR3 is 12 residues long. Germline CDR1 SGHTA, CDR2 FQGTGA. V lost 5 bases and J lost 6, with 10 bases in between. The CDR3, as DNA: TGTGCCAGCAGCCTTCCGGGGGCTGAAGCTTTCTTT. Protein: CASSLPGAEAFF.

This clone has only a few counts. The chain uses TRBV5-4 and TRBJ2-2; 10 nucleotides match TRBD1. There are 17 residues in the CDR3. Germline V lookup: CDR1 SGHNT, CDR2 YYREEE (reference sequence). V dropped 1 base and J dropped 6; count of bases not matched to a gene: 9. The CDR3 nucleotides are TGTGCCAGCAGCTTGTTGGCCGGGACAGGGGCCCCCGGGGAGCTGTTTTTT. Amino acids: CASSLLAGTGAPGELFF.

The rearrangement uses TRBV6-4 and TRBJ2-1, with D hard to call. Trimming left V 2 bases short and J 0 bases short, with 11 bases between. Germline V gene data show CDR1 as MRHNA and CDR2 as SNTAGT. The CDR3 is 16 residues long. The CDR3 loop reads CASSDGQVLSYNEQFF. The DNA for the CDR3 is TGTGCCAGCAGTGACGGGCAGGTACTCTCCTACAATGAGCAGTTCTTC.

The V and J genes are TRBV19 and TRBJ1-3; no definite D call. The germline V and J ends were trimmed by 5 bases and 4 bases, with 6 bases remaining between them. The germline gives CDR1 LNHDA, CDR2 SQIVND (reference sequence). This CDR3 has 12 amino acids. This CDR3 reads CASSSVGNTIYF. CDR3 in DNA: TGTGCCAGTAGTTCCGTCGGAAACACCATATATTTT.

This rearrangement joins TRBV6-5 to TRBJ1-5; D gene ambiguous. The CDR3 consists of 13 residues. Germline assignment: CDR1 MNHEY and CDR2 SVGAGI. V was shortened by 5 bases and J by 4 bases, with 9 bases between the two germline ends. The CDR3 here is CASSERGNQPQHF. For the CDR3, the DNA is TGTGCCAGCAGTGAGAGAGGAAATCAGCCCCAGCATTTT.